These T cell receptor beta chains were read from a single sample in a study of cytomegalovirus exposure and HLA in healthy donors. Sequenced by immunoSEQ multiplex PCR; TCRdb stores in-frame clones only, minus some. The sample lists about 97,000 clones, about 80% occurring once. Material for sequencing was PBMCs. These receptors were collected from a man aged 35 to 55 in good health and CMV-seronegative. Each CDR3 is given with its conserved first and last residue. Each record gives: clone size, D gene, V gene, J gene, CDR3 DNA, CDR3 protein. A D gene is named only where the DNA matches it firmly. Size is stated for part of the rows, as once, few or many counts, or as a class when the clone is expanded.

clone size: -; D gene: TRBD2; V gene: TRBV7-8; J gene: TRBJ2-1; CDR3 DNA: TGTGCCAGCAGCTTACGACTAGCGGGGGATGAGCAGTTCTTC; CDR3 protein: CASSLRLAGDEQFF
clone size: -; D gene: TRBD1; V gene: TRBV18; J gene: TRBJ1-1; CDR3 DNA: TGTGCCAGCTCACCAGACAGGGGCGGCGGGCGAACTGAAGCTTTCTTT; CDR3 protein: CASSPDRGGGRTEAFF
clone size: few; D gene: -; V gene: TRBV29-1; J gene: TRBJ2-7; CDR3 DNA: TGCAGCGTTGGTAGACAGGCTTTGTCCTACGAGCAGTACTTC; CDR3 protein: CSVGRQALSYEQYF
clone size: few; D gene: -; V gene: TRBV10-3; J gene: TRBJ1-1; CDR3 DNA: TGTGCCACCCGCGGAAGGGGAATGAACACTGAAGCTTTCTTT; CDR3 protein: CATRGRGMNTEAFF
clone size: -; D gene: TRBD1; V gene: TRBV10-3; J gene: TRBJ2-7; CDR3 DNA: TGTGCCATCAGTGCTGGGACAGGGGAGTGGGAGCAGTACTTC; CDR3 protein: CAISAGTGEWEQYF
clone size: -; D gene: -; V gene: TRBV9; J gene: TRBJ2-2; CDR3 DNA: TGTGCCAGCAGCCTTAACACCGGGGAGCTGTTTTTT; CDR3 protein: CASSLNTGELFF
clone size: -; D gene: -; V gene: TRBV2; J gene: TRBJ1-1; CDR3 DNA: TGTGCCAGCAGTGAAGCGCGTGTTGGAGCTTTCTTT; CDR3 protein: CASSEARVGAFF
clone size: -; D gene: TRBD2; V gene: TRBV5-1; J gene: TRBJ2-7; CDR3 DNA: TGCGCCAGCAGCTTGCAGCGGGGGGGCTCCTACGAGCAGTACTTC; CDR3 protein: CASSLQRGGSYEQYF
clone size: -; D gene: TRBD1; V gene: TRBV7-2; J gene: TRBJ1-2; CDR3 DNA: TGTGCCAGCAGCTACTGGGACAGGGAAGATGGCTACACCTTC; CDR3 protein: CASSYWDREDGYTF
clone size: -; D gene: -; V gene: TRBV7-3; J gene: TRBJ1-1; CDR3 DNA: TGTGCCAGCAGCTTGGGTAAGAGGGCTGAAGCTTTCTTT; CDR3 protein: CASSLGKRAEAFF
clone size: -; D gene: TRBD1; V gene: TRBV2; J gene: TRBJ2-1; CDR3 DNA: TGTGCCAGCAGTGTAGGGGACAGGGGGACCAATGAGCAGTTCTTC; CDR3 protein: CASSVGDRGTNEQFF
clone size: -; D gene: -; V gene: TRBV30; J gene: TRBJ1-1; CDR3 DNA: TGTGCCTGGAGTACGGGACTCCAGAACACTGAAGCTTTCTTT; CDR3 protein: CAWSTGLQNTEAFF
clone size: -; D gene: TRBD1; V gene: TRBV19; J gene: TRBJ1-5; CDR3 DNA: TGTGCCAGTACCGGGGACAGGCTGAGGAATCAGCCCCAGCATTTT; CDR3 protein: CASTGDRLRNQPQHF
clone size: -; D gene: -; V gene: TRBV7-9; J gene: TRBJ2-3; CDR3 DNA: TGTGCCAGCAGCTTTAGCGTTGAAGATACGCAGTATTTT; CDR3 protein: CASSFSVEDTQYF
clone size: -; D gene: -; V gene: TRBV18; J gene: TRBJ2-1; CDR3 DNA: TGTGCCAGCTCACCATTCCCCCAGCAGGGTGAGCAGTTCTTC; CDR3 protein: CASSPFPQQGEQFF
clone size: -; D gene: -; V gene: TRBV6-1; J gene: TRBJ2-1; CDR3 DNA: TGTGCCAGCAGTGAAAACCTGGGAGGAGGCGAGGAGCAGTTCTTC; CDR3 protein: CASSENLGGGEEQFF
clone size: -; D gene: -; V gene: TRBV19; J gene: TRBJ2-3; CDR3 DNA: TGTGCCAGTAGTATGAGTATGGCAGATACGCAGTATTTT; CDR3 protein: CASSMSMADTQYF